The rows below give T cell receptor beta chains drawn from one sample of a study of CD8+ T cells in alopecia areata. Profiling relied on immunoSEQ multiplex PCR, and the TCRdb table lists in-frame clones only, not all of them. Here the sample spans about 130,000 clones, nearly 55% being singletons. Source: CD8+ T cells sorted from blood, taken at week 4, from a patient treated with tofacitinib. These receptors all come from a human donor with alopecia areata. Both conserved end residues are part of each CDR3. The order of the fields is V gene, J gene, D gene, CDR3 protein. The D gene is left open where the match is weak.

TRBV7-9	TRBJ1-4	NA	CASSFSRATEKLFF
TRBV30	TRBJ1-1	NA	CAWRLESTEAFF
TRBV2	TRBJ2-5	NA	CASSDRSDLRDF
TRBV9	TRBJ1-2	NA	CASSVVDGNYGYTF
TRBV27	TRBJ2-3	NA	CASSEADTQYF
TRBV6-5	TRBJ1-3	NA	CASSSVREVGGNTIYF
TRBV9	TRBJ2-5	NA	CASRLQGEGETQYF
TRBV12-5	TRBJ1-2	TRBD1	CASGLVSGQGKYYGYTF
TRBV7-9	TRBJ2-7	TRBD1	CASSPQPRGHEQYF
TRBV7-3	TRBJ1-5	NA	CASSPLGDSNQPQHF
TRBV5-6	TRBJ2-2	NA	CASSPGPGELFF
TRBV7-9	TRBJ2-5	TRBD2	CASSLVRGEETQYF
TRBV6-5	TRBJ2-1	NA	CASGARYNEQFF
TRBV4-1	TRBJ2-4	TRBD1	CASSQGQGRTLGNIQYF
TRBV30	TRBJ2-7	NA	CAWSHSYEQYF
TRBV2	TRBJ2-7	TRBD2	CATGLAGGQAYEQYF
TRBV25-1	TRBJ2-2	NA	CASSESGYTGELFF
TRBV29-1	TRBJ2-5	NA	CSVDNGDGETQYF
TRBV29-1	TRBJ1-2	NA	CSVDPGDGYTF
TRBV27	TRBJ1-5	NA	CASSVDSGNQPQHF
TRBV27	TRBJ1-2	NA	CASSPIGRDYGYTF
TRBV30	TRBJ1-1	NA	CAWSVGGRTEAFF
TRBV5-1	TRBJ2-1	TRBD2	CASSAELAGVYNEQFF
TRBV27	TRBJ2-1	NA	CASSPRLYNEQFF
TRBV15	TRBJ2-1	NA	CATSSLGGVPYNEQFF
TRBV5-1	TRBJ1-5	NA	CASSLRGGPNQPQHF
TRBV9	TRBJ2-7	TRBD1	CASSGDREEQYF
TRBV27	TRBJ2-5	NA	CASSSIGGPPGTQYF
TRBV27	TRBJ1-5	TRBD1	CASSLRQGGQPQHF
TRBV4-3	TRBJ1-1	NA	CASSQVWGEGTEAFF
TRBV29-1	TRBJ1-2	NA	CSVDGPLDYGYTF
TRBV25-1	TRBJ2-7	NA	CASSVGELEQYF
TRBV2	TRBJ2-5	NA	CASSESSEETQYF
TRBV5-6	TRBJ2-1	NA	CASSFGDIYNEQFF
TRBV30	TRBJ2-3	NA	CAWSVGKGLSTDTQYF
TRBV27	TRBJ1-6	NA	CAASRTQISPLHF
TRBV29-1	TRBJ2-7	NA	CSVDRAGTYEQYF
TRBV6-5	TRBJ2-7	TRBD1	CASSWRQGGEQYF
TRBV4-1	TRBJ1-1	TRBD1	CASSQDPGGSEAFF
TRBV4-2	TRBJ2-7	TRBD2	CASSPREGSHEQYF
TRBV29-1	TRBJ2-2	NA	CSVEVPLTGELFF